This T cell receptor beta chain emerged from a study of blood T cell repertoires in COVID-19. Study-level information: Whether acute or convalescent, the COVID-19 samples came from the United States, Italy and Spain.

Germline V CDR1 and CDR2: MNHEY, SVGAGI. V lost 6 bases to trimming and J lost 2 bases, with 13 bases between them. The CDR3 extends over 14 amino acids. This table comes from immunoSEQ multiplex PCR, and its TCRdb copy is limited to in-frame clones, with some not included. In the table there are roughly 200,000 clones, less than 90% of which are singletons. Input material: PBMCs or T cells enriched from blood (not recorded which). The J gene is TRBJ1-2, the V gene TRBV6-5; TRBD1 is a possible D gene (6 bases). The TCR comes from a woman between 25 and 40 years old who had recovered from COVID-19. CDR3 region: CASSKRGGNYGYTF. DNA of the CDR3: TGTGCCAGCAGCAAACGGGGGGGCAACTATGGCTACACCTTC.